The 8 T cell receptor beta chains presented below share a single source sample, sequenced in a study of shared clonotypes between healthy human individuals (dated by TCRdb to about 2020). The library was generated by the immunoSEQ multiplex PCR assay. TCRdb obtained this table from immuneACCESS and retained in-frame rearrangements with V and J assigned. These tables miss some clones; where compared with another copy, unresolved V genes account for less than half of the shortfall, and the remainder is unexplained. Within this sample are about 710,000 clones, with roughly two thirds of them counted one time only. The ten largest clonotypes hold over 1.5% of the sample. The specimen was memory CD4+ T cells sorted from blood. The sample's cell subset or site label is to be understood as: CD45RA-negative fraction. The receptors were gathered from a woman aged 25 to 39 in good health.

The CDR3: CSVEELPNGQQFF. The CDR3 DNA is TGCAGCGTTGAAGAACTCCCCAACGGGCAGCAGTTCTTC. This chain connects TRBV29-1 to TRBJ2-1; D gene ambiguous. Germline loops: CDR1 SQVTM, CDR2 ANQGSEA. V was pared by 0 bases and J by 11 bases, with 14 bases between. There are 13 residues in the CDR3.

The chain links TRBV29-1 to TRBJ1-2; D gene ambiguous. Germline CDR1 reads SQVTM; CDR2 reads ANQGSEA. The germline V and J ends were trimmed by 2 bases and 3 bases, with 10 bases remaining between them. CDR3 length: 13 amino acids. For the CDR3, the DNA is TGCAGCGTTGAAACAGTCACGCACTATGGCTACACCTTC. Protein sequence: CSVETVTHYGYTF.

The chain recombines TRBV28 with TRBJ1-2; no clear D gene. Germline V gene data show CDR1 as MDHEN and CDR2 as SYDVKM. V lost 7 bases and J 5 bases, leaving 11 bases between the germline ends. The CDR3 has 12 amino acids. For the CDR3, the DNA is TGTGCCAGCAATGTGGACGGGTATGGCTACACCTTC. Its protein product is CASNVDGYGYTF.

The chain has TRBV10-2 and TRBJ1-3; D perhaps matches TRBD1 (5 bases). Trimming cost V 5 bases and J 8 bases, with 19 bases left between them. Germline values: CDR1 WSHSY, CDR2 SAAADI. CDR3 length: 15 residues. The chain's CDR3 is CASSRPGTSQDTIYF. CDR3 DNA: TGCGCCAGCAGTCGACCCGGGACCTCCCAGGACACCATATATTTT.

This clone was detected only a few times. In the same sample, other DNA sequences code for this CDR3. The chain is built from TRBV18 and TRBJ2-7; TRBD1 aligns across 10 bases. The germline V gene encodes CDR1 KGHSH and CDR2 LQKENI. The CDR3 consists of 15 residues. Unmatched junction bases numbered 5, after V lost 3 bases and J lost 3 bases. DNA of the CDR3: TGTGCCAGCTCACCTGGGACAGGGGAGATCTACGAGCAGTACTTC. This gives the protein CASSPGTGEIYEQYF.

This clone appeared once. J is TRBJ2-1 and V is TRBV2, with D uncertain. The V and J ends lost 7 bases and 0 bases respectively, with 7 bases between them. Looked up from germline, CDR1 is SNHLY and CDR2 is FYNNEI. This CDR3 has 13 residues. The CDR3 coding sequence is TGTGCCAGCAACCCGAGCTCCTACAATGAGCAGTTCTTC. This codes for CASNPSSYNEQFF.

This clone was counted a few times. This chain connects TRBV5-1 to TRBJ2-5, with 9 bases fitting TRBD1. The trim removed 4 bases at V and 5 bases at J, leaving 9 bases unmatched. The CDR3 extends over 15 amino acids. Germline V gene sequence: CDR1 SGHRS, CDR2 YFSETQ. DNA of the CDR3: TGCGCCAGCAGCGGAGGGACAGGGTATGACGAGACCCAGTACTTC. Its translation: CASSGGTGYDETQYF. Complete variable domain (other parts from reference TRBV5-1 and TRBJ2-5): KAGVTQTPRYLIKTRGQQVTLSCSPISGHRSVSWYQQTPGQGLQFLFEYFSETQRNKGNFPGRFSGRQFSNSRSEMNVSTLELGDSALYLCASSGGTGYDETQYFGPGTRLLVL.

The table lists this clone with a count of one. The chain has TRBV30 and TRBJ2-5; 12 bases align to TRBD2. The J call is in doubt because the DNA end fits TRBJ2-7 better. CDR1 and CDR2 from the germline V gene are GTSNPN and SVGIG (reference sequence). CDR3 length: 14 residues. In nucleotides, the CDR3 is TGTGCCTGGAGTACGGGACTAGCGGGTTACGAGCAGTACTTC. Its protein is CAWSTGLAGYEQYF.